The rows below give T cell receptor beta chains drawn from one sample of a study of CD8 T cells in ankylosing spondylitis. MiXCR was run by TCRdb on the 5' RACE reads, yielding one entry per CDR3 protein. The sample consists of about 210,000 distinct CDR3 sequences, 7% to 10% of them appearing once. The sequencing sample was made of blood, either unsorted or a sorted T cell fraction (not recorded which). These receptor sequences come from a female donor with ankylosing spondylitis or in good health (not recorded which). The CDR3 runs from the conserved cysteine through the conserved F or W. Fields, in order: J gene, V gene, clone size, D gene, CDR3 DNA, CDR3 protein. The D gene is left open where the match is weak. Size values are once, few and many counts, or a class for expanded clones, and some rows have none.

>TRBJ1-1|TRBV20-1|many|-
TGCAGTGCCAGAAGGGGTTCTAACACTGAAGCTTTCTTT
CSARRGSNTEAFF
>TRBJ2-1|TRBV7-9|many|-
TGTGCCAGCAGCTTATCCCGTCTAACCACCCTCCAAGAGTACTACAATGAGCAGTTCTTC
CASSLSRLTTLQEYYNEQFF
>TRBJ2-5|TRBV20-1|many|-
TGCAGTGCTAGAGACGTCGGTAGGGAGACCCAGTACTTC
CSARDVGRETQYF
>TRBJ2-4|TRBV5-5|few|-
TGTGCCAGCAGCTTGGGGCGGCGCGAAAACATTCAGTACTTC
CASSLGRRENIQYF
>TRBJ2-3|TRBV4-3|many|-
TGCGCCAGCAGCCCCCGGGACACTAGCAGGGATACGCAGTATTTT
CASSPRDTSRDTQYF
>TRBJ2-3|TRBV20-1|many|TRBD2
TGCAGTGCCAGCACTAGCGGGAGAGGAGATACGCAGTATTTT
CSASTSGRGDTQYF
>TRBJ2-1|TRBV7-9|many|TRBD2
TGTGCCAGCAGCTTAGGAGGAGCGGGAGACCTCTACAATGAGCAGTTCTTC
CASSLGGAGDLYNEQFF
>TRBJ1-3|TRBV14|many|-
TGTGCCAGCAGCCAACCCGGGACACCAGGAAACACCATATATTTT
CASSQPGTPGNTIYF
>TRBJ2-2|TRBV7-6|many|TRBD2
TGTGCCAGCAGCCCGACTAGCGTGCAGGGGGAGCTGTTTTTT
CASSPTSVQGELFF
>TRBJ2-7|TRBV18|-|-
TGTGCCAGCTCACCAAGTGGGGTGGACTACGAGCAGTACTTC
CASSPSGVDYEQYF
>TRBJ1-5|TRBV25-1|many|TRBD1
TGTGCCAGCAGTGATTTACAGGGGAGTCAGCCCCAGCATTTT
CASSDLQGSQPQHF
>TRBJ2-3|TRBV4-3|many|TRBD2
TGCGCCAGCAGCCAACCTCTAGCGGGAGTGAGCACAGATACGCAGTATTTT
CASSQPLAGVSTDTQYF
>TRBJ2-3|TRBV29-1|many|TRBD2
TGCAGCGTTGATAGCGGGGCTGTCACAGATACGCAGTATTTT
CSVDSGAVTDTQYF
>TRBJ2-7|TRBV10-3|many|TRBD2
TGTGCCATCAGCCCGAGAATTGGACTAGCGGAGAACGAGCAGTACTTC
CAISPRIGLAENEQYF
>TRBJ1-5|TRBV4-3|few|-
TGCGCCAGCAGCCAAGAGAGGTATCAGGGTCCCTGGCCCCAGCATTTT
CASSQERYQGPWPQHF
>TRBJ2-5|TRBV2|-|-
TGTGCCAGCAGTGATCAGGGATGGGAGACCCAGTACTTC
CASSDQGWETQYF
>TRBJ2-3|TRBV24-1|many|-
TGTGCCACCAAAGGGGCGTCCCTCAGGGATACGCAGTATTTT
CATKGASLRDTQYF
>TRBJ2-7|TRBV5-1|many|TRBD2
TGCGCCAGCAGCTTAGGGGACTACTACGAGCAGTACTTC
CASSLGDYYEQYF
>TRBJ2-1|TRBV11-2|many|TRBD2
TGTGCCAGCAGCCCCGGGGGGACTAGCGGGAGGAGGACCTACAATGAGCAGTTCTTC
CASSPGGTSGRRTYNEQFF
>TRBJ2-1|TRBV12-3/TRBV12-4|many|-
TGTGCCAGCACCTCGCGGAGCTCCTACAATGAGCAGTTCTTC
CASTSRSSYNEQFF
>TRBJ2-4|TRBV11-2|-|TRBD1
TGTGCCAGCAGCTTAGACTACAGGGGGCGACTAGCCAAAAACATTCAGTACTTC
CASSLDYRGRLAKNIQYF
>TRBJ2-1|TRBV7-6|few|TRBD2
TGTGCCAGCAGCTTAGAGACTAGCGGGAGCCTATACAATGAGCAGTTCTTC
CASSLETSGSLYNEQFF
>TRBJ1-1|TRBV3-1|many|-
TGTGCCAGCAGCCAAGTAGGCTGGACTGAAGCTTTCTTT
CASSQVGWTEAFF
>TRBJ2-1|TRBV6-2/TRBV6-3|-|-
TGTGCCAGCAGACCCGGTATTATTGGATTCAATGAGCAGTTCTTC
CASRPGIIGFNEQFF
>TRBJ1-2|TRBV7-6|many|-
TGTGCCAGCAGCTTAGGGGGGGAGAGGGGAGGCTATGGCTACACCTTC
CASSLGGERGGYGYTF
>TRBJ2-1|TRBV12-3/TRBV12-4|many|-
TGTGCCAGCAGAAGCCCGGGCGGTCAACAAACTGAGCAGTTCTTC
CASRSPGGQQTEQFF
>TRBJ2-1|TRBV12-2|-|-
TGTGCAAGTCGCCTACGGACTCCTGGGTCCTACAATGAGCAGTTCTTC
CASRLRTPGSYNEQFF
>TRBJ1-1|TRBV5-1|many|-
TGCGCCAGCAGCTACACAGGGCCGGCGGACACTGAAGCTTTCTTT
CASSYTGPADTEAFF
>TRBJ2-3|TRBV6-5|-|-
TGTGCCAGCAGTTCCCCCCCTAGCACAGATACGCAGTATTTT
CASSSPPSTDTQYF
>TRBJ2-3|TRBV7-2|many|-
TGTGCCAGCACCTGGGGTTCGGGCGCAGATACGCAGTATTTT
CASTWGSGADTQYF
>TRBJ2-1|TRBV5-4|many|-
TGTGCCAGCAGCTTGCAGGTCCAACAGGCTACCGAGCAGTTCTTC
CASSLQVQQATEQFF
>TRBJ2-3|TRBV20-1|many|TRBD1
TGCAGTGCTAGAGATCAGTCACGGACAGGGATCCCATTTTTT
CSARDQSRTGIPFF
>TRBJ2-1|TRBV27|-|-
TGTGCCAGCAGTTTATCAGGGGCGAATGAGCAGTTCTTC
CASSLSGANEQFF
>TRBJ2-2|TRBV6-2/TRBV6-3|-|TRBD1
TGTGCCAGCACCGCCGGACAGGGGTACACCGGGGAGCTGTTTTTT
CASTAGQGYTGELFF
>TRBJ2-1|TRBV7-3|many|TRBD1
TGTGCCAGCAGCTTGACCACCGGGACAGGGAAGTACAATGAGCAGTTCTTC
CASSLTTGTGKYNEQFF